This TCR beta chain appears in the sequencing data of a study of identical twins. Everyone who donated was a healthy Caucasian. This clonotype came up many times. Germline assignment: CDR1 MNHEY and CDR2 SVGEGT. The CDR3 has 19 amino acids. V lost 0 bases and J lost 4; bases outside the gene matches: 14. MiXCR, run by TCRdb on the 5' RACE reads, gives a single entry per CDR3 protein. Of approximately 600,000 distinct CDR3 sequences in the sample, about 7.1% were seen once. These data were also reused for a study on yellow fever vaccine responses in identical twins.

The receptor was derived from a woman aged 18-29 years in good health. The chain is built from TRBV6-2 or TRBV6-3 and TRBJ2-3; 9 bases fit TRBD2. The sequenced sample was PBMCs. Here the CDR3 reads CASSYSMGHELAGPDTQYF. The CDR3 DNA sequence: TGTGCCAGCAGTTACTCGATGGGACACGAACTAGCGGGTCCAGATACGCAGTATTTT.